This T cell receptor beta chain was captured by sequencing in a study of cytomegalovirus exposure and HLA in healthy donors. Overall study results and limits: The sole available immune exposure information was CMV serostatus.

The donors (healthy individuals) were bone marrow donors. Sampled while nominally healthy, donors likely had unrecorded immune exposures. The PCR employed 60 Vbeta primers together with 13 Jbeta primers. Study processing details: Roughly 9.9 million shared chains were among the about 80 million unique TCR beta chains that a later analysis counted. This table comes from immunoSEQ multiplex PCR, and its TCRdb copy is limited to in-frame clones, with some not included. Clone size and V and J calls were adopted from that table, with D and trimming inferred from the DNA. This table has about 100,000 clones, around 76% appearing once. Concerning this clone itself: As yet, its antigen is unknown.

The CDR3 contains 14 residues. Trimming shortened V by 0 bases and J by 13 bases, and 16 bases separated the two germline ends. Germline CDR1 reads MNHNY; CDR2 reads SVGAGI (reference sequence). Input material: PBMCs. The genes are TRBV6-6 and TRBJ2-1, with a weak D call TRBD2 (6 bases). This TCR was sampled from a man aged 35 to 55 in good health and CMV-seropositive. CDR3 loop: CASSYSRGGGDQFF. The CDR3, as DNA: TGTGCCAGCAGTTACTCGAGGGGCGGAGGGGATCAGTTCTTC.